This is a list of T cell receptor beta chains from one sample in a study of CD8+ T cells in alopecia areata. Measured with immunoSEQ multiplex PCR; TCRdb has only the in-frame clones, and not every one. The repertoire holds under 350,000 clones, with 55% to 70% as singletons. The sample here was CD4+ T cells sorted from blood, taken at week 24, from a patient treated with tofacitinib. The receptor source for this set is a human donor with alopecia areata. The CDR3 runs from the conserved cysteine through the conserved F or W. D genes are given only for firm matches. Clone size is stated in some rows and not others, as once, few, many or a class when expanded.

v_gene: TRBV7-2; d_gene: .; j_gene: TRBJ2-2; abundance: .; CDR3nt: TGTGCCAGCAGCTTAGCTTTGGGGTTCTTCGGGGAGCTGTTTTTT; CDR3aa: CASSLALGFFGELFF
v_gene: TRBV10-2; d_gene: .; j_gene: TRBJ1-1; abundance: .; CDR3nt: TGCGCCAGCAGTTACGCCGGGACGGAGAACACTGAAGCTTTCTTT; CDR3aa: CASSYAGTENTEAFF
v_gene: TRBV18; d_gene: .; j_gene: TRBJ2-7; abundance: .; CDR3nt: TGTGCCAGCTCCCTCAAACGGGTCTCCCGAGTAACCGAGCAGTACTTC; CDR3aa: CASSLKRVSRVTEQYF
v_gene: TRBV29-1; d_gene: TRBD1; j_gene: TRBJ1-4; abundance: .; CDR3nt: TGCAGCGTTGAAGGAGTCAGGGGGCGCCGTAATGAAAAACTGTTTTTT; CDR3aa: CSVEGVRGRRNEKLFF
v_gene: TRBV19; d_gene: .; j_gene: TRBJ1-2; abundance: once; CDR3nt: TGTGCCAGTAGTATCCGGTATGGCTACACCTTC; CDR3aa: CASSIRYGYTF
v_gene: TRBV25-1; d_gene: .; j_gene: TRBJ1-6; abundance: .; CDR3nt: TGTGCCAGCAGCAACAGGGTTTCACCCCTCCACTTT; CDR3aa: CASSNRVSPLHF
v_gene: TRBV11-2; d_gene: .; j_gene: TRBJ2-5; abundance: few; CDR3nt: TGTGCCAGCAGCTTAGATCTGGTACAGGGGACTCAAGAGACCCAGTACTTC; CDR3aa: CASSLDLVQGTQETQYF
v_gene: TRBV5-6; d_gene: .; j_gene: TRBJ2-1; abundance: .; CDR3nt: TGTGCCAGCATCCTCCCGGGGGCGGGAAATGAGCAGTTCTTC; CDR3aa: CASILPGAGNEQFF
v_gene: TRBV30; d_gene: .; j_gene: TRBJ2-2; abundance: once; CDR3nt: TGTGCCTGGATCGCAGGGGGGACCGGGGAGCTGTTTTTT; CDR3aa: CAWIAGGTGELFF
v_gene: TRBV6-1; d_gene: TRBD1; j_gene: TRBJ2-4; abundance: .; CDR3nt: TGTGCCAGCAGTGAAGGGACAGGGGGCAACATTCAGTACTTC; CDR3aa: CASSEGTGGNIQYF
v_gene: TRBV4-1; d_gene: .; j_gene: TRBJ2-5; abundance: .; CDR3nt: TGCGCCAGCGGCGTCGGGGTGCGAGAGACCCAGTACTTC; CDR3aa: CASGVGVRETQYF
v_gene: TRBV11-2; d_gene: .; j_gene: TRBJ2-7; abundance: .; CDR3nt: TGTGCCAGCAGCTTCCGTGGGGGTCTAGGTGCCTACGAGCAGTACTTC; CDR3aa: CASSFRGGLGAYEQYF
v_gene: TRBV25-1; d_gene: .; j_gene: TRBJ2-5; abundance: .; CDR3nt: TGTGCCAGCAGTGATACACGGGGTTCAGAAGAGACCCAGTACTTC; CDR3aa: CASSDTRGSEETQYF
v_gene: TRBV15; d_gene: TRBD1; j_gene: TRBJ1-2; abundance: .; CDR3nt: TGTGCCACCAGCAGAAGGGACAGCTATGGCTACACCTTC; CDR3aa: CATSRRDSYGYTF
v_gene: TRBV27; d_gene: TRBD1; j_gene: TRBJ1-6; abundance: .; CDR3nt: TGTGCCAGCAGTCGACAGGGTTGGAATTCACCCCTCCACTTT; CDR3aa: CASSRQGWNSPLHF
v_gene: TRBV29-1; d_gene: TRBD1; j_gene: TRBJ1-6; abundance: once; CDR3nt: TGCAGCGTCGCAGACAGGGGGGTATCACCCCTCCACTTT; CDR3aa: CSVADRGVSPLHF
v_gene: TRBV11-2; d_gene: .; j_gene: TRBJ1-2; abundance: .; CDR3nt: TGTGCCAGCAACCGACCTGAGGTGTATGGCTACACCTTC; CDR3aa: CASNRPEVYGYTF
v_gene: TRBV29-1; d_gene: TRBD2; j_gene: TRBJ2-3; abundance: .; CDR3nt: TGCAGCGTTGATTACGCAGCGGGGGGGACCACAGATACGCAGTATTTT; CDR3aa: CSVDYAAGGTTDTQYF
v_gene: TRBV5-6; d_gene: .; j_gene: TRBJ2-7; abundance: .; CDR3nt: TGTGCCAGCAGCCCAGGGACTTACGAGCAGTACTTC; CDR3aa: CASSPGTYEQYF
v_gene: TRBV7-9; d_gene: .; j_gene: TRBJ2-7; abundance: few; CDR3nt: TGTGCCAGCAGACTAAACTCCTACGAGCAGTACTTC; CDR3aa: CASRLNSYEQYF
v_gene: TRBV4-3; d_gene: TRBD1; j_gene: TRBJ1-2; abundance: .; CDR3nt: TGCGCCAGCAGCCCTCCCACCCTTACAGGGGGCGGTAATGGCTACACCTTC; CDR3aa: CASSPPTLTGGGNGYTF
v_gene: TRBV4-1; d_gene: TRBD1; j_gene: TRBJ2-7; abundance: .; CDR3nt: TGCGCCAGCAGCCAAGCCCCGGGACAGGGCTACGAGCAGTACTTC; CDR3aa: CASSQAPGQGYEQYF
v_gene: TRBV23-1; d_gene: .; j_gene: TRBJ1-3; abundance: few; CDR3nt: TGCGCCAGCAAACCGAGGAAGGGGCGGGGAAACACCATATATTTT; CDR3aa: CASKPRKGRGNTIYF
v_gene: TRBV30; d_gene: TRBD1; j_gene: TRBJ1-4; abundance: few; CDR3nt: TGTGCCTGGAGCGGACAGGTGCGGAGAGAAAAACTGTTTTTT; CDR3aa: CAWSGQVRREKLFF
v_gene: TRBV30; d_gene: .; j_gene: TRBJ1-1; abundance: .; CDR3nt: TGTGCCTGCAGCAGAAGAGGCACTGAAGCTTTCTTT; CDR3aa: CACSRRGTEAFF
v_gene: TRBV9; d_gene: .; j_gene: TRBJ2-1; abundance: .; CDR3nt: TGTGCCAGCAGCGTAGATCCCTTCGGCTCCTACAATGAGCAGTTCTTC; CDR3aa: CASSVDPFGSYNEQFF
v_gene: TRBV20-1; d_gene: .; j_gene: TRBJ2-3; abundance: .; CDR3nt: TGCAGTCCAAAGTTCACAGATACGCAGTATTTT; CDR3aa: CSPKFTDTQYF
v_gene: TRBV5-1; d_gene: .; j_gene: TRBJ2-2; abundance: few; CDR3nt: TGCGCCAGCAGCCGGTCCTCCGGAGGGGCCGGGGAGCTGTTTTTT; CDR3aa: CASSRSSGGAGELFF
v_gene: TRBV7-8; d_gene: TRBD2; j_gene: TRBJ2-2; abundance: .; CDR3nt: TGTGCCAGCACCAAGCGGGGGCCAACGAACACCGGGGAGCTGTTTTTT; CDR3aa: CASTKRGPTNTGELFF
v_gene: TRBV11-2; d_gene: TRBD2; j_gene: TRBJ2-2; abundance: .; CDR3nt: TGTGCCAGCAGCCTCCAACCGGGACTACTTTCCGGGGAGCTGTTTTTT; CDR3aa: CASSLQPGLLSGELFF
v_gene: TRBV14; d_gene: .; j_gene: TRBJ2-3; abundance: .; CDR3nt: TGTGCCAGCAGCCAAGATCGGGGCACCTCCACAGATACGCAGTATTTT; CDR3aa: CASSQDRGTSTDTQYF
v_gene: TRBV7-9; d_gene: .; j_gene: TRBJ1-1; abundance: .; CDR3nt: TGTGCCAGCACCGTCGGGTGGGGCGCTGAAGCTTTCTTT; CDR3aa: CASTVGWGAEAFF
v_gene: TRBV30; d_gene: .; j_gene: TRBJ1-2; abundance: .; CDR3nt: TGTGCCTGGAGTCGGCGCTATGGCTACACCTTC; CDR3aa: CAWSRRYGYTF